The 3 T cell receptor beta chains reported below all come from one sample, sequenced in a study of memory CD4+ T cells and cytomegalovirus serostatus. Measured with immunoSEQ multiplex PCR; TCRdb has only the in-frame clones, and not every one. The sample contains approximately 70,000 clones, 76% of which appear only once. Single viable CD3+CD4+CD8-CD45RO+ cells were sorted as the memory CD4+ T cells. The specimen sequenced was memory CD4+ T cells from blood. All receptors derive from an adult in good health and CMV-seropositive.

The V gene is TRBV27, the J gene TRBJ2-7, with D hard to call. Germline V lookup: CDR1 MNHEY, CDR2 SMNVEV (reference sequence). The CDR3 is 13 amino acids. V lost 3 bases to trimming and J lost 0 bases, with 6 bases between them. Written as DNA, the CDR3 is TGTGCCAGCAGTTTTACTAACTCCTACGAGCAGTACTTC. It specifies CASSFTNSYEQYF.

The chain carries TRBV6-1 and TRBJ2-1; 8 bases are shared with TRBD2. Trimming took 4 bases from V and 4 from J; bases not matched to a gene: 12. CDR1 and CDR2 from the germline V gene are MNHNS and SASEGT. CDR3 length equals 17 residues. The CDR3 DNA sequence: TGTGCCAGCAGTGCCCCCCGGCGGGGGGACTCTTACAATGAGCAGTTCTTC. Translated: CASSAPRRGDSYNEQFF.

V usage is TRBV5-6 and J usage is TRBJ1-1; 8 bases fit TRBD1. The CDR3 contains 16 residues. V was clipped by 2 bases and J by 1 base; unmatched bases: 7. CDR1 and CDR2 (germline): SGHDT, YYEEEE. CDR3 sequence (DNA): TGTGCCAGCAGCTTCGAAACAGGGGGTGCGAACACTGAAGCTTTCTTT. Translation: CASSFETGGANTEAFF.